This is a list of T cell receptor beta chains from one sample in a study of blood T cell repertoires in COVID-19. Measured with immunoSEQ multiplex PCR; TCRdb has only the in-frame clones, and not every one. The sample lists 280,000 or so clones, about 83% occurring once. The sequencing input was peripheral blood. These receptors were obtained from a woman aged 45-65 years who had recovered from COVID-19. Both conserved end residues are part of each CDR3. The order of the fields is J gene, clone size, D gene, V gene, CDR3 protein, CDR3 DNA. A D gene is named only where the DNA matches it firmly. The size field is filled for only some rows; it gives once, few, many or a size class.

j_call: TRBJ2-2; clone_size: NA; d_call: TRBD1; v_call: TRBV19; cdr3_aa: CASSMGDSISGELFF; cdr3_nt: TGTGCCAGTAGTATGGGGGACAGCATCTCCGGGGAGCTGTTTTTT
j_call: TRBJ2-1; clone_size: NA; d_call: TRBD2; v_call: TRBV5-6; cdr3_aa: CASSLLTSGSWDEQFF; cdr3_nt: TGTGCCAGCAGCTTGTTGACTAGCGGGTCCTGGGATGAGCAGTTCTTC
j_call: TRBJ1-6; clone_size: NA; d_call: NA; v_call: TRBV18; cdr3_aa: CASSPEGIGSPLHF; cdr3_nt: TGTGCCAGCTCACCAGAGGGAATCGGCTCACCCCTCCACTTT
j_call: TRBJ1-5; clone_size: NA; d_call: TRBD1; v_call: TRBV30; cdr3_aa: CAWGQGNQPQHF; cdr3_nt: TGTGCCTGGGGACAGGGGAATCAGCCCCAGCATTTT
j_call: TRBJ1-1; clone_size: NA; d_call: NA; v_call: TRBV7-9; cdr3_aa: CASSLVRENTEAFF; cdr3_nt: TGTGCCAGCAGCTTAGTTCGAGAGAACACTGAAGCTTTCTTT
j_call: TRBJ2-1; clone_size: once; d_call: NA; v_call: TRBV7-2; cdr3_aa: CASSSGQYNEQFF; cdr3_nt: TGTGCCAGCAGCTCCGGACAGTACAATGAGCAGTTCTTC
j_call: TRBJ1-2; clone_size: once; d_call: TRBD1; v_call: TRBV5-8; cdr3_aa: CASSLSGQGRYGYTF; cdr3_nt: TGTGCCAGCAGCTTGTCGGGACAGGGTCGGTATGGCTACACCTTC
j_call: TRBJ2-5; clone_size: NA; d_call: TRBD2; v_call: TRBV7-2; cdr3_aa: CASSLQPGGAETQYF; cdr3_nt: TGTGCCAGCAGCTTACAACCCGGGGGGGCGGAGACCCAGTACTTC
j_call: TRBJ1-5; clone_size: NA; d_call: NA; v_call: TRBV24-1; cdr3_aa: CATSDKNQPQHF; cdr3_nt: TGTGCCACCAGTGACAAAAATCAGCCCCAGCATTTT
j_call: TRBJ2-7; clone_size: NA; d_call: NA; v_call: TRBV7-2; cdr3_aa: CASSRSYEQYF; cdr3_nt: TGTGCCAGCAGCCGCTCCTACGAGCAGTACTTC
j_call: TRBJ1-4; clone_size: NA; d_call: NA; v_call: TRBV20-1; cdr3_aa: CSASAGNNEKLFF; cdr3_nt: TGCAGTGCTAGTGCGGGGAATAATGAAAAACTGTTTTTT
j_call: TRBJ2-7; clone_size: NA; d_call: TRBD1; v_call: TRBV5-1; cdr3_aa: CASSLTGEPYEQYF; cdr3_nt: TGCGCCAGCAGCTTGACAGGGGAGCCCTACGAGCAGTACTTC
j_call: TRBJ2-3; clone_size: NA; d_call: TRBD2; v_call: TRBV7-7; cdr3_aa: CASANEAGDRDTQYF; cdr3_nt: TGTGCCAGCGCGAACGAAGCGGGAGATAGGGATACGCAGTATTTT
j_call: TRBJ1-4; clone_size: NA; d_call: NA; v_call: TRBV7-9; cdr3_aa: CASSLGRSATEKLFF; cdr3_nt: TGTGCCAGCAGCTTAGGGAGATCAGCCACTGAAAAACTGTTTTTT
j_call: TRBJ2-7; clone_size: once; d_call: NA; v_call: TRBV19; cdr3_aa: CASSIDLGLPYEQYF; cdr3_nt: TGTGCCAGTAGTATAGATCTTGGGCTCCCCTACGAGCAGTACTTC